This T cell receptor beta chain was observed in a study of Tregs in tolerant kidney transplant recipients. Study-wide findings and caveats: No direct test of biological reproducibility was done here. Validation in larger populations is needed because few patients were studied. Antigen-driven expansion was suggested because donor-specific Tregs expanded more than all Tregs in tolerant patients.

This clone was detected only once. No antigen is known for it. Sequenced by immunoSEQ multiplex PCR; TCRdb stores in-frame clones only, minus some. Found here are approximately 75,000 clones, approximately 90% of them singletons; the top ten hold approximately 0.3%. Thawed PBMCs were FACS-sorted into unstimulated CD4+CD25+CD127- regulatory T cells, CD4+CD25- non-regulatory cells, CD4 and CD8 cells. The sequence was collected from a human donor who received a combined kidney and bone marrow transplant. The sample in question was Tregs from blood, obtained before the transplant.

The CDR3 reads CASSTRAENTEAFF. The CDR3 nucleotides are TGTGCCAGCAGTACCCGGGCCGAGAACACTGAAGCTTTCTTT. The chain employs TRBV2 and TRBJ1-1, with unresolved D. Trimming cost V 5 bases and J 1 base, with 11 bases left between them. This CDR3 has 14 residues. CDR1 and CDR2 (germline): SNHLY, FYNNEI.